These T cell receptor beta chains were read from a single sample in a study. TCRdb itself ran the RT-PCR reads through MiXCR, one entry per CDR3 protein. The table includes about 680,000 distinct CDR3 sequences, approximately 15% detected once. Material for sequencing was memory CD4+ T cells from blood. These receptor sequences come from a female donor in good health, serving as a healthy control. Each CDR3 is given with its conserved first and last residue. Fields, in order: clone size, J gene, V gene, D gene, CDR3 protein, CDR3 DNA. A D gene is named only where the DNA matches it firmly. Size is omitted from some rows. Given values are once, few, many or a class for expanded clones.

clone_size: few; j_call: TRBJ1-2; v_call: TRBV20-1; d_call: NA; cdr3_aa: CSAKKTGTGGYGYTF; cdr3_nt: TGCAGTGCTAAAAAAACAGGGACTGGAGGCTATGGCTACACCTTC
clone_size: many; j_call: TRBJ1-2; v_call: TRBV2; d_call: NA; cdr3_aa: CASSGQGNYGYTF; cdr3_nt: TGTGCCAGCAGCGGGCAGGGGAACTATGGCTACACCTTC
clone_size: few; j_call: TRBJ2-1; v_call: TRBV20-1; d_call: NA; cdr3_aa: CSAYISSYNEQFF; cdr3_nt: TGCAGTGCATACATAAGCTCCTACAATGAGCAGTTCTTC
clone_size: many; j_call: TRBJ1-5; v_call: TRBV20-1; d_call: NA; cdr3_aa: CSAPGTYGDYSNQPQHF; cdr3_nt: TGCAGTGCTCCCGGGACCTATGGGGATTATAGCAATCAGCCCCAGCATTTT
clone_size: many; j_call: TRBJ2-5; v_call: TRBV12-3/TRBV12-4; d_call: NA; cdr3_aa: CASSTGGEETQYF; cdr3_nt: TGTGCCAGCAGTACGGGGGGCGAAGAGACCCAGTACTTC
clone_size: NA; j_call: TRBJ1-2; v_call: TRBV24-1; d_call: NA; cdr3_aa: CATSDWAGGTYGYTF; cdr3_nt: TGTGCCACCAGTGATTGGGCAGGAGGGACTTATGGCTACACCTTC
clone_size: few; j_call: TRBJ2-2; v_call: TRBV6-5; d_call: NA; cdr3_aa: CASSTVRELFF; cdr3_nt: TGTGCCAGCAGCACCGTTAGGGAGCTGTTTTTT
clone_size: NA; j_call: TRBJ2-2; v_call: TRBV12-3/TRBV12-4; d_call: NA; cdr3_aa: CASGYSGDYTGELFF; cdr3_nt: TGTGCCAGCGGCTACAGCGGAGACTACACCGGGGAGCTGTTTTTT
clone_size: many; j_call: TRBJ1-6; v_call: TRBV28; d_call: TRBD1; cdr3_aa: CASSRGLGNSPLHF; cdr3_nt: TGTGCCAGCAGTAGGGGGCTTGGAAATTCACCCCTCCACTTT
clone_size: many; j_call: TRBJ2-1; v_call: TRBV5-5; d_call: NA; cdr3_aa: CASSLREYNEQFF; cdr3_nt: TGTGCCAGCAGCTTGCGGGAATACAATGAGCAGTTCTTC
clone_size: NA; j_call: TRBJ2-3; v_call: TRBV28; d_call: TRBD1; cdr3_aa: CASRSGQADTQYF; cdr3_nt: TGTGCCAGCAGAAGCGGACAGGCAGATACGCAGTATTTT
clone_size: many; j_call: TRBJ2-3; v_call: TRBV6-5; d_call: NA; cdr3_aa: CASSYQRVPDTQYF; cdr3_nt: TGTGCCAGCAGTTATCAAAGGGTCCCAGATACGCAGTATTTT
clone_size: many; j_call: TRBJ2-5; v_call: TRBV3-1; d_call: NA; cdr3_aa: CASSQGLYQETQYF; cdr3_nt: TGTGCCAGCAGCCAAGGGCTGTACCAAGAGACCCAGTACTTC
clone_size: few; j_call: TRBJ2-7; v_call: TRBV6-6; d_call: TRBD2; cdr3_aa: CASRIAGDSVEQYF; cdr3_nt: TGTGCCAGCAGGATAGCGGGAGACTCCGTCGAGCAGTACTTC